The clone carrying this T cell receptor (beta chain) has ten or more counts. The CDR3 has 15 residues. Unmatched junction bases numbered 7, after V lost 5 bases and J lost 4 bases. Germline V gene data show CDR1 as SEHNR and CDR2 as FQNEAQ (reference sequence). The data derive from a study of T cells in Graves' hyperthyroidism and ophthalmopathy. Study in general: Peripheral blood was drawn at first diagnosis, prior to all treatment.

Diagnostic decisions used clinical symptoms, serum thyroxine and TRAb, thyroid ultrasound and orbital computed tomography. RNA transcripts gave rise to amplified TCR beta CDR3 regions. Using the HTBI primer set, a first-round RT-PCR was run on the TCR CDR3. TCRdb ran MiXCR on the multiplex PCR reads and lists one entry per CDR3 protein. Of 360,000 or so distinct CDR3 sequences listed, roughly 18% were seen once; the top ten hold less than 20%. The chain is built from TRBV7-9 and TRBJ2-2; TRBD1 matches at 7 bases. Sequencing used blood. This clonotype was sampled from a woman aged 40 to 50 with Graves' ophthalmopathy. DNA of the CDR3: TGTGCCAGCAGCCCCCGGACAGGAGTCACCGGGGAGCTGTTTTTT. Protein sequence: CASSPRTGVTGELFF.